The TCR beta chain under discussion was sequenced for a study of OX40 agonist ivuxolimab in advanced cancers. Whole-study context: Three patients got partial responses; one had hepatocellular carcinoma and two had cutaneous melanoma.

Points from the study as a whole: No determination was made of the antigen specificity of the expanded peripheral T cells. The average count of expanded clones was higher among CD8+ T cells than among CD4+. In the 0.1-3.0 mg/kg groups, partial responders showed among the lowest expansion.

Remarks on this clone: The antigen is undetermined. The same CDR3 arises from other DNA sequences in this sample as well.

Only in-frame clones appear in the TCRdb table, and some are missing; sequencing was by immunoSEQ multiplex PCR. The top ten clones hold about 7.1% of a sample with about 70,000 clones, roughly 90% of them seen once. CDR1 and CDR2 (germline): SGDLS, YYNGEE. Trimming took off 4 bases at V and 5 bases at J, with 9 bases between the two ends. The CDR3 extends over 12 amino acids. J is TRBJ2-5 and V is TRBV9; D gene unclear. The sample consisted of CD4+ or CD8+ T cells sorted from blood, taken in a trial of the OX40 agonist ivuxolimab. This receptor was obtained from an adult with an advanced solid tumor such as melanoma, head and neck, liver or kidney cancer. The CDR3 coding sequence is TGTGCCAGCAGCCCGGGTGGGGAGACCCAGTACTTC. It specifies CASSPGGETQYF.